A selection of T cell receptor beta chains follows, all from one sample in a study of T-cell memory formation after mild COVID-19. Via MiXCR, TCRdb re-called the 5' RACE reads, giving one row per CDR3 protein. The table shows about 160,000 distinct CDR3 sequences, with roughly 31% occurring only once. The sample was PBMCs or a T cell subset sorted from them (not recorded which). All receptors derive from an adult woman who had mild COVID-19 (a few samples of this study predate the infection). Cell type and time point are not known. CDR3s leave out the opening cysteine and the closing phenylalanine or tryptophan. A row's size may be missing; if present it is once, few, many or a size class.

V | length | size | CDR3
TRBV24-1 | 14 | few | ATSDSSGGVNQPQH
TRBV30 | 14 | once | AWSVRGATSNQPQH
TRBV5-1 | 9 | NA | ASSLFNEQF
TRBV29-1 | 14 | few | SVVGTELDRGTEAF
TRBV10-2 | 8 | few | ASFGTEAF
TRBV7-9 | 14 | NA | ASSENRRSSGNTIY
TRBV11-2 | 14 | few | ASSQGQAATNEKLF
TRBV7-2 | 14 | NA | ASSLAPRGSPDTQY
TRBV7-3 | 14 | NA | ASSPGFAGTGETQY
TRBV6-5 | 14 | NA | ASSYSTGPMGNEQF
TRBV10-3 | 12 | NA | AIGKRERTDTQY
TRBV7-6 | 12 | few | ASSLGGQGEPQH
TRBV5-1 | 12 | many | ASSLGLAGETQY
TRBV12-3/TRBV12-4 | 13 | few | ASSFRAGVFYEQF
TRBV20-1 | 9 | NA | SARPLAEQF
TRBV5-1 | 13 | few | ASSSTGGGYYGYT
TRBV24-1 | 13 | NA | ATSDYVGRNNEQF
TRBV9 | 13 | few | ASSGNRDSNYGYT
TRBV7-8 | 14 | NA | ASSERDGLAYNEQF
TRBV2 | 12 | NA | ASSQDASTDTQY
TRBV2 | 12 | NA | ASSRDRSTDKQY
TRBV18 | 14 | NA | ASSPGLEDSTDTQY
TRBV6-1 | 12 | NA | ASIPGGGSYEQY
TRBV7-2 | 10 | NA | ASSLKVGEQF
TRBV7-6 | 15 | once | ASSQGGAKLSYNEQF
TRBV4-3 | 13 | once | ASSHPDRVITGYT
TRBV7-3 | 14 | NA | ASSPVGTSSTDTQY
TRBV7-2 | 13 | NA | ASSLGSGSPYEQY